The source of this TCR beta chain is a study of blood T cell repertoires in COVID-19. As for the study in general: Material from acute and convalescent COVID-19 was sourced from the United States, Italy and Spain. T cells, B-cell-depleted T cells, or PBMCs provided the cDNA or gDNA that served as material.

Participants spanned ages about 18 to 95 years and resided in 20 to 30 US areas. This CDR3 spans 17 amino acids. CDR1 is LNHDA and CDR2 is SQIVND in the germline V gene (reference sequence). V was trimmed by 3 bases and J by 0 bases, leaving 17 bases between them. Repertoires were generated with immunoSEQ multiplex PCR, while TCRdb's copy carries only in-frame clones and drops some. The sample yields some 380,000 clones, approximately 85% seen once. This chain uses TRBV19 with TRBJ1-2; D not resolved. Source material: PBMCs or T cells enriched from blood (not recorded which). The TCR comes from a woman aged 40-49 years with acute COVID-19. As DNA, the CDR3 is TGTGCCAGTAGTATTCATCGGAGACCGACCTCTAACTATGGCTACACCTTC. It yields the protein CASSIHRRPTSNYGYTF.